Below, 10 T cell receptor beta chains from the same sample are listed, as sequenced in a study of PD-1 blockade in classical Hodgkin lymphoma. Patients all relapsed after autologous stem cell transplantation, and there was variation in brentuximab vedotin exposure. Measured with immunoSEQ multiplex PCR; TCRdb has only the in-frame clones, and not every one. The sample has 21,000 or so clones; around 80% are singletons. The sequences come from peripheral blood mononuclear cells (PBMCs), collected before the second cycle of nivolumab. The receptors derive from a human donor with classical Hodgkin lymphoma.

The chain carries TRBV7-2 and TRBJ2-1, with D possibly matching TRBD1 (6 bases). V shed 4 bases and J shed 7 bases, with 14 bases lying between them. CDR1 and CDR2 (germline): SGHTA, FQGNSA. CDR3 length: 14 residues. CDR3 in amino acids: CASSSPGQTNEQFF. The CDR3 bases are TGTGCCAGCAGCTCCCCTGGACAGACTAATGAGCAGTTCTTC.

This chain joins TRBV15 and TRBJ2-1; D tentatively reads TRBD1 or TRBD2 (6 bases each). Germline assignment: CDR1 LNHNV and CDR2 YYDKDF (reference sequence). CDR3 length: 14 residues. V was cut by 4 bases and J by 8 bases, with 15 bases left in between. CDR3 nucleotide sequence: TGTGCCACCAGCATGGGGGGCCCATCAGATGAGCAGTTCTTC. It specifies CATSMGGPSDEQFF.

The chain has TRBV5-1 and TRBJ2-7, with a tentative D call TRBD1 (6 bases). Looked up from germline, CDR1 is SGHRS and CDR2 is YFSETQ. This CDR3 contains 15 residues. V was trimmed by 4 bases and J by 3 bases, leaving 17 bases between them. CDR3: CASSEPGEVLYEQYF. CDR3 in DNA: TGCGCCAGCAGCGAGCCAGGGGAAGTTCTCTACGAGCAGTACTTC. Variable domain in full (rest from reference TRBV5-1 and TRBJ2-7): KAGVTQTPRYLIKTRGQQVTLSCSPISGHRSVSWYQQTPGQGLQFLFEYFSETQRNKGNFPGRFSGRQFSNSRSEMNVSTLELGDSALYLCASSEPGEVLYEQYFGPGTRLTVT.

This clone was seen just once. The CDR3 loop is CASSYSVQGSNYEQYF. For the CDR3, the DNA is TGTGCCAGCAGTTACTCCGTACAGGGGTCTAACTACGAGCAGTACTTC. The chain links TRBV6-5 to TRBJ2-7, with 7 bases fitting TRBD1. The CDR3 consists of 16 residues. The J segment lost 3 bases and the V segment lost 0 bases, leaving 8 bases of the junction unmatched. CDR1 MNHEY and CDR2 SVGAGI come from the germline V gene.

The gene calls are TRBV28 and TRBJ1-1, with D perhaps matching TRBD1 (5 bases). The CDR3 totals 17 residues. From germline, CDR1 is MDHEN and CDR2 SYDVKM. Trimming pared 2 bases from V and 5 bases from J, leaving 21 bases between. The CDR3 reads CASSLVAGRRLVTEAFF. The CDR3 coding sequence is TGTGCCAGCAGTTTAGTGGCAGGGAGACGGTTGGTTACTGAAGCTTTCTTT.

This clone was counted a single time. V and J are TRBV7-9 and TRBJ2-1, with TRBD1 as a possible D gene (5 bases). The V end was cut by 7 bases, the J end by 15 bases, with 22 bases between. The CDR3 is 13 amino acids. CDR1 SEHNR and CDR2 FQNEAQ come from the germline V gene (reference sequence). The CDR3 here is CASTTAGSVSRFF. CDR3 DNA sequence: TGTGCCAGCACCACCGCAGGGTCCGTTTCGCGGTTCTTC.

This clone was found a few times. V and J are TRBV5-4 and TRBJ1-3; a weak D match, TRBD1 (5 bases). The CDR3 length is 13 residues. The V gene lost 0 bases and the J gene lost 7 bases, with 8 bases spanning the gap. The germline V gene encodes CDR1 SGHNT and CDR2 YYREEE (reference sequence). This chain's CDR3 is CASSLGQINTIYF. In DNA, the CDR3 is TGTGCCAGCAGCTTGGGACAGATCAACACCATATATTTT. Complete variable domain (other parts from reference TRBV5-4 and TRBJ1-3): ETGVTQSPTHLIKTRGQQVTLRCSSQSGHNTVSWYQQALGQGPQFIFQYYREEENGRGNFPPRFSGLQFPNYSSELNVNALELDDSALYLCASSLGQINTIYFGEGSWLTVV.

V and J are TRBV6-1 and TRBJ2-5, with D possibly TRBD2 on 7 matching bases. Germline assignment: CDR1 MNHNS and CDR2 SASEGT. The length of the CDR3 is 12 residues. Trimming removed 6 bases at V and 5 bases at J, with 10 bases between. In nucleotides, the CDR3 is TGTGCCAGCAGCGGGGGGCAGGAGACCCAGTACTTC. This sequence encodes CASSGGQETQYF.

V gene TRBV5-1 combines with J gene TRBJ1-1; a weak D match, TRBD1 (5 bases). Germline V gene sequence: CDR1 SGHRS, CDR2 YFSETQ. The V end was cut by 2 bases, the J end by 4 bases, with 12 bases between. The CDR3 has 14 amino acids. The CDR3 nucleotides are TGCGCCAGCAGCTTCGGGGGAGGAGGCACTGAAGCTTTCTTT. Encoded protein: CASSFGGGGTEAFF. The full variable domain, its missing parts supplied by reference TRBV5-1 and TRBJ1-1, is KAGVTQTPRYLIKTRGQQVTLSCSPISGHRSVSWYQQTPGQGLQFLFEYFSETQRNKGNFPGRFSGRQFSNSRSEMNVSTLELGDSALYLCASSFGGGGTEAFFGQGTRLTVV.

This rearrangement joins TRBV6-1 to TRBJ2-5, with TRBD1 as a possible D gene (6 bases). The CDR3 length is 13 residues. The V end lost 5 bases, the J end lost 4 bases, and 11 bases lay between the germline ends. Germline V lookup: CDR1 MNHNS, CDR2 SASEGT. The CDR3: CASSTGIRETQYF. For the CDR3, the DNA is TGTGCCAGCAGTACAGGGATTCGAGAGACCCAGTACTTC.